This T cell receptor beta chain derives from a study of shared clonotypes between healthy human individuals. As defined, naive CD8 cells were CD45RO-negative and positively selected for CCR7, with terminally differentiated effector memory CD45RA+ cells excluded. For this clone: The target antigen is unknown.

Evenly divided among several immunoSEQ plates was the genomic DNA of each subset. The method was immunoSEQ multiplex PCR; TCRdb's version includes in-frame clones alone and lacks a portion of them. The repertoire consists of around 2,000,000 clones, with less than 95% occurring once and the leading ten covering about 1.1%. Notes on the study in general: Limited genetic and exposure-history diversity came from having few donors. The sharing of about 5% of naive CD4 clonotypes was seen across a few donors. Among donors, clonotype sharing was expected to be affected by sequencing depth.

The sequence was collected from a young man in good health. Sequencing used naive CD8+ T cells sorted from blood.

CDR3 DNA: TGTGCCAGCAGCTACGGACTAGCGGGGGGGGAAGAGACCCAGTACTTC. This translates into CASSYGLAGGEETQYF. The V call is TRBV2, the J call TRBJ2-5, with 15 bases lining up with TRBD2. The junction had 5 bases not matched to a gene; V was cut back by 6 bases and J by 3 bases. From germline, CDR1 is SNHLY and CDR2 FYNNEI. The CDR3 runs 16 residues.